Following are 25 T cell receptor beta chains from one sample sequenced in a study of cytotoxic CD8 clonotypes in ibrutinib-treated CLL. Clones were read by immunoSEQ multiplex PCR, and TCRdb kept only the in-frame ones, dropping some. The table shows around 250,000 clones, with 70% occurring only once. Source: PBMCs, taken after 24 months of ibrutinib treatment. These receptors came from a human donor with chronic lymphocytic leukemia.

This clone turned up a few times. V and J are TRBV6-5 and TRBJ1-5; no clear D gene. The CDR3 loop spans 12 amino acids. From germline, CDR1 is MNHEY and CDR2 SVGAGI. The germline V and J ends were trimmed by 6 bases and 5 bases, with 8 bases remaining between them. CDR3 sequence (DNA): TGTGCCAGCAGGCACGGATATCAGCCCCAGCATTTT. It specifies CASRHGYQPQHF.

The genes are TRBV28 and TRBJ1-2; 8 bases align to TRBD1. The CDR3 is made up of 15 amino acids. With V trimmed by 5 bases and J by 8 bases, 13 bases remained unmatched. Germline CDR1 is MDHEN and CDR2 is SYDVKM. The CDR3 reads CASSPPDRVQTGYTF. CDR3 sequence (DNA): TGTGCCAGCAGTCCACCGGACAGGGTACAGACCGGCTACACCTTC.

The CDR3 region has the DNA TGTGCCAGCAGTTATGGGGGGAGCAATCAGCCCCAGCATTTT. This codes for CASSYGGSNQPQHF. The V call is TRBV6-5, the J call TRBJ1-5; TRBD1 is a possible D gene (5 bases). V was trimmed by 3 bases and J by 1 base, leaving 7 bases between them. The CDR3 consists of 14 residues. Germline CDR1 and CDR2: MNHEY and SVGAGI.

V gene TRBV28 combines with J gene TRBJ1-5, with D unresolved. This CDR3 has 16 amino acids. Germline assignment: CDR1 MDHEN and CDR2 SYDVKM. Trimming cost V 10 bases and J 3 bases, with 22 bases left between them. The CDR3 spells CATYDDLANFNQPQHF. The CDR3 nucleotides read TGTGCCACCTACGACGACCTAGCCAACTTCAATCAGCCCCAGCATTTT.

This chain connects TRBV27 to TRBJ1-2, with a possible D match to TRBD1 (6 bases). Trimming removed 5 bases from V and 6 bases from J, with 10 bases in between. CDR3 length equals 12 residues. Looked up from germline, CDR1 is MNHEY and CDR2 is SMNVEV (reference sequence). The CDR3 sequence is CASSKQGDGYTF. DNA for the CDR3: TGTGCCAGCAGTAAACAGGGAGATGGCTACACCTTC.

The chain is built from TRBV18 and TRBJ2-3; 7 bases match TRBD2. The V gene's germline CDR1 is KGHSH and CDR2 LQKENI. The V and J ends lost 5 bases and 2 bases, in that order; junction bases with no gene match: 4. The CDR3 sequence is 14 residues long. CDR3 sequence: CASSSGTNTDTQYF. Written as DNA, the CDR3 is TGTGCCAGCTCATCCGGGACTAACACAGATACGCAGTATTTT.

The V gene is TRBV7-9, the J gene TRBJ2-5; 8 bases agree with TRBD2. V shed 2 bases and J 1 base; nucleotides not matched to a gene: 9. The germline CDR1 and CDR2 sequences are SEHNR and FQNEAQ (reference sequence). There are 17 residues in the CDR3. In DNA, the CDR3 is TGTGCCAGCAGCTTATCGCTAGCGGGTCCTGGCCAAGAGACCCAGTACTTC. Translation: CASSLSLAGPGQETQYF.

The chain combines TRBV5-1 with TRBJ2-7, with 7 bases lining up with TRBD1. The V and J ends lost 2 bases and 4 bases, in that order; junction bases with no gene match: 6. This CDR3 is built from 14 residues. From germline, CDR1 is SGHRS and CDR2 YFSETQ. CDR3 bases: TGCGCCAGCAGCTTAGGGACAGAGTTATACGAGCAGTACTTC. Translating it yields CASSLGTELYEQYF.

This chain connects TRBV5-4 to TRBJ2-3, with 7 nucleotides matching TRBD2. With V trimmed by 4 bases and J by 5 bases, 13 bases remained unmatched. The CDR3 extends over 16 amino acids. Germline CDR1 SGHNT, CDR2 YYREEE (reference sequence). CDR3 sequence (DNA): TGTGCCAGCAGCCGACCAAAGCGGGGCGGGGTAGATACGCAGTATTTT. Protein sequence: CASSRPKRGGVDTQYF. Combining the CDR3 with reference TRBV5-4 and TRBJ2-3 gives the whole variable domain ETGVTQSPTHLIKTRGQQVTLRCSSQSGHNTVSWYQQALGQGPQFIFQYYREEENGRGNFPPRFSGLQFPNYSSELNVNALELDDSALYLCASSRPKRGGVDTQYFGPGTRLTVL.

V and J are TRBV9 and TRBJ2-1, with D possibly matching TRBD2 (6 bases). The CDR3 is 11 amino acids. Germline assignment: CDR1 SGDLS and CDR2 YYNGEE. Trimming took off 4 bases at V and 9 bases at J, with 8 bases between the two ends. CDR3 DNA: TGTGCCAGCAGCTCTAGCGCTGAGCAGTTCTTC. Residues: CASSSSAEQFF.

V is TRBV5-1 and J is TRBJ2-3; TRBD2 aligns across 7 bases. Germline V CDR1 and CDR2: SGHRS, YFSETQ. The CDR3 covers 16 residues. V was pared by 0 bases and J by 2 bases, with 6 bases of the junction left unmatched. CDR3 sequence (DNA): TGCGCCAGCAGCTTGGGGCTAGCGGAGTTCACAGATACGCAGTATTTT. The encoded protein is CASSLGLAEFTDTQYF.

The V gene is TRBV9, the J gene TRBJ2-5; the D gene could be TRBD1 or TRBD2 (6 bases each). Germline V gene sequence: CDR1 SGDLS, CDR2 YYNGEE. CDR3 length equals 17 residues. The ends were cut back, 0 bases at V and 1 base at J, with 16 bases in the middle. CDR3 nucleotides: TGTGCCAGCAGCGTAGGGGTCGGGGGCAGGGCCCAAGAGACCCAGTACTTC. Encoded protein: CASSVGVGGRAQETQYF. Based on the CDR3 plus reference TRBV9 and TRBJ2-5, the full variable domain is DSGVTQTPKHLITATGQRVTLRCSPRSGDLSVYWYQQSLDQGLQFLIQYYNGEERAKGNILERFSAQQFPDLHSELNLSSLELGDSALYFCASSVGVGGRAQETQYFGPGTRLLVL.

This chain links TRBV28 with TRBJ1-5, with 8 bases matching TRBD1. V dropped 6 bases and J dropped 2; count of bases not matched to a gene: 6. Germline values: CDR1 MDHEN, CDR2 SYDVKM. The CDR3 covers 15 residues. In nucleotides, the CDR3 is TGTGCCAGCAGGGGGAGGGACAGGCGCAATCAGCCCCAGCATTTT. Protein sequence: CASRGRDRRNQPQHF. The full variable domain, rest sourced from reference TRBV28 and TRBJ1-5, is DVKVTQSSRYLVKRTGEKVFLECVQDMDHENMFWYRQDPGLGLRLIYFSYDVKMKEKGDIPEGYSVSREKKERFSLILESASTNQTSMYLCASRGRDRRNQPQHFGDGTRLSIL.

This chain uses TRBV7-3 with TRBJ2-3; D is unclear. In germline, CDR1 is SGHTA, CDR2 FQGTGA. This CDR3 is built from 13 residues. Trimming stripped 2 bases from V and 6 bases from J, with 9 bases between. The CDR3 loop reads CASSLGIKDTQYF. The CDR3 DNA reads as TGTGCCAGCAGCTTAGGGATAAAGGATACGCAGTATTTT.

The CDR3 region has the DNA TGCAGCGTGGGGCGGGGCAATGAGCAGTTCTTC. Translation: CSVGRGNEQFF. The chain links TRBV29-1 to TRBJ2-1, with D possibly TRBD2 on 6 matching bases. The V end was cut by 6 bases, the J end by 6 bases, with 9 bases between. Germline CDR1 and CDR2: SQVTM and ANQGSEA. This CDR3 is 11 amino acids long.

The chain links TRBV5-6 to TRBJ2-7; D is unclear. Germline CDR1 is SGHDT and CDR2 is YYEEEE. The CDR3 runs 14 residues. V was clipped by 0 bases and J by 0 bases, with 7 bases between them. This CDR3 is CASSLVASSYEQYF. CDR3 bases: TGTGCCAGCAGCTTGGTGGCTAGCTCCTACGAGCAGTACTTC.

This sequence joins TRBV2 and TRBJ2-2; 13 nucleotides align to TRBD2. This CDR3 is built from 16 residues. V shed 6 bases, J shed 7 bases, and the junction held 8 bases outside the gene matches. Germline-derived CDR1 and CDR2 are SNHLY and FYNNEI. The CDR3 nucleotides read TGTGCCAGCAGCTATGGGACTAGCGGGACCGGCGGGGAGCTGTTTTTT. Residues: CASSYGTSGTGGELFF.

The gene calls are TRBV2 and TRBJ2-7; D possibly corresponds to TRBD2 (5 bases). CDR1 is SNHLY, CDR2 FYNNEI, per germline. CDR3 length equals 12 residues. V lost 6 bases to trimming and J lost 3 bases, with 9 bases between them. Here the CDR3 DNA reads TGTGCCAGCAGGGACTCCGTCTACGAGCAGTACTTC. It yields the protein CASRDSVYEQYF.

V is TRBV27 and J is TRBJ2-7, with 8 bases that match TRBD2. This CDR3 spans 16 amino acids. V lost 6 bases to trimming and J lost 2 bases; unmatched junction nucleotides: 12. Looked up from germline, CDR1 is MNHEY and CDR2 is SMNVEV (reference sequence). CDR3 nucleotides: TGTGCCAGCAGCCCCCGGGCGGGAGGTCGCGCCTACGAGCAGTACTTC. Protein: CASSPRAGGRAYEQYF.

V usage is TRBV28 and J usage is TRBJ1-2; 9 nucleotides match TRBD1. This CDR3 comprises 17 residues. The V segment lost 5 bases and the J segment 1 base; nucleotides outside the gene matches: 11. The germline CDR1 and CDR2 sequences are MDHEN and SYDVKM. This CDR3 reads CASSQPTGGQGNYGYTF. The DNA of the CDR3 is TGTGCCAGCAGTCAACCCACAGGGGGCCAGGGTAACTATGGCTACACCTTC.

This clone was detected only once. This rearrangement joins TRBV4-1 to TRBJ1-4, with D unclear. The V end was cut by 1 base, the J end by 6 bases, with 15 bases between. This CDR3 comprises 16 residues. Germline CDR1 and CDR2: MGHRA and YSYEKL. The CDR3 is CASSQGLYLGDEKLFF. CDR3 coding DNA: TGCGCCAGCAGCCAAGGCTTGTATTTGGGCGATGAAAAACTGTTTTTT.

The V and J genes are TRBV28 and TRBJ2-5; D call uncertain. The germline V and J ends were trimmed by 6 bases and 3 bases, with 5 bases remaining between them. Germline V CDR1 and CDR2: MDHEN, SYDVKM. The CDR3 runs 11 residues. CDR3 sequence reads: CASSWKETQYF. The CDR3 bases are TGTGCCAGCAGCTGGAAAGAGACCCAGTACTTC.

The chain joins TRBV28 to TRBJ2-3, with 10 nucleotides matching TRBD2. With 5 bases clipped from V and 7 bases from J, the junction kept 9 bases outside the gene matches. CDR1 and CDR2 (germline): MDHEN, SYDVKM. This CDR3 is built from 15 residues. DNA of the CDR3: TGTGCCAGCAGTCTCCCTAGCGGGAGAAGAAATACGCAGTATTTT. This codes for CASSLPSGRRNTQYF. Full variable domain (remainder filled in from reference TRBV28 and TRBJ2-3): DVKVTQSSRYLVKRTGEKVFLECVQDMDHENMFWYRQDPGLGLRLIYFSYDVKMKEKGDIPEGYSVSREKKERFSLILESASTNQTSMYLCASSLPSGRRNTQYFGPGTRLTVL.

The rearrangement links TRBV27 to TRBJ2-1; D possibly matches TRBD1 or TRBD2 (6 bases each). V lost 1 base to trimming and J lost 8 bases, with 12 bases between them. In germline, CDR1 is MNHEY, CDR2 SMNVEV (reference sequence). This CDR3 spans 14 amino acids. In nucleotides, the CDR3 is TGTGCCAGCAGTTTATATCTTAGGGGGGATGAGCAGTTCTTC. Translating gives CASSLYLRGDEQFF.

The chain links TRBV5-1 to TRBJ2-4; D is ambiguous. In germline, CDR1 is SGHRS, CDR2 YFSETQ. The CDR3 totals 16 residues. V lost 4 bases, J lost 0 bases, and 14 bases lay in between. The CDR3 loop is CASSEFVSEAKNIQYF. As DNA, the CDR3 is TGCGCCAGCAGCGAATTTGTGAGCGAAGCCAAAAACATTCAGTACTTC.